This TCR beta chain was captured by sequencing in a study of T cell responses to AZD1222 COVID-19 vaccine. Study-level information: Second-dose recipients at about 4 or about 12 weeks were treated as one pooled group.

The protocol was immunoSEQ multiplex PCR, while the TCRdb copy is restricted to in-frame clones and leaves out a portion. The repertoire holds about 150,000 clones, with approximately 88% as singletons. Sequenced material: peripheral blood, taken on day 0 of AZD1222 vaccination. The TCR originated in an adult in good health.

CDR3 in DNA: TGTGCCAGCAGCTTGAGGACTAGCGGGGGGAACACCGGGGAGCTGTTTTTT. This translates into CASSLRTSGGNTGELFF. The chain employs TRBV7-9 and TRBJ2-2, with 13 bases that match TRBD2. CDR3 size: 17 residues. Germline V lookup: CDR1 SEHNR, CDR2 FQNEAQ (reference sequence). Trimming removed 3 bases from V and 1 base from J; junction bases left unmatched: 2.